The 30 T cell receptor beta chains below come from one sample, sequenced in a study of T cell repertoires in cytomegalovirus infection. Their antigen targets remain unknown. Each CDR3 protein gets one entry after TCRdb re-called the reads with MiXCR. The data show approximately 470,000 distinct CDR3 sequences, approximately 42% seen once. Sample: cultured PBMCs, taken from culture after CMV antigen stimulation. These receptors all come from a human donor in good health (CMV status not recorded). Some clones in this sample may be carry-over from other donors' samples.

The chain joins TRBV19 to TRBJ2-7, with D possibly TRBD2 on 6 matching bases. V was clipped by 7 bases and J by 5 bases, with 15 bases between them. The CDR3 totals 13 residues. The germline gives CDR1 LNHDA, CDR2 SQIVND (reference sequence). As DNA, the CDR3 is TGTGCCAGTACCGATTGGAGGGCCAACGAGCAGTACTTC. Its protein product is CASTDWRANEQYF.

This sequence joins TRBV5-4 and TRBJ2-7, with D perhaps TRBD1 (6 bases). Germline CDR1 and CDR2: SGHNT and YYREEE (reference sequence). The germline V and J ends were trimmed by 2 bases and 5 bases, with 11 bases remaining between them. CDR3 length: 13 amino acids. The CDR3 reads CASSLQGADEQYF. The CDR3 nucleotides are TGTGCCAGCAGCTTACAGGGCGCCGACGAGCAGTACTTC.

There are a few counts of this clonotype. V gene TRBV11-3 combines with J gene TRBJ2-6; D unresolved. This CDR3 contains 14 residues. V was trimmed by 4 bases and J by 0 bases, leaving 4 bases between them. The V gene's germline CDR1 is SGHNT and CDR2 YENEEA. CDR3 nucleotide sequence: TGTGCCAGCAGCTCCGGCTCTGGGGCCAACGTCCTGACTTTC. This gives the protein CASSSGSGANVLTF.

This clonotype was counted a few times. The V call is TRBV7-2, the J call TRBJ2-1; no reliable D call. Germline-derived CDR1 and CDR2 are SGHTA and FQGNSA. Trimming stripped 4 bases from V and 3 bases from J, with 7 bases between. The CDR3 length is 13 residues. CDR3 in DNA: TGTGCCAGCAGCTGGGGTGGCTACAATGAGCAGTTCTTC. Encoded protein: CASSWGGYNEQFF.

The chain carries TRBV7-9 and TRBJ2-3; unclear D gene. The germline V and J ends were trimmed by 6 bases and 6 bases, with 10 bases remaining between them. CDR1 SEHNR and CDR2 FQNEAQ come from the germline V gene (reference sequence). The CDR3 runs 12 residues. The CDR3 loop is CASSSRIDTQYF. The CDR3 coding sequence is TGTGCCAGCAGTTCCCGCATCGATACGCAGTATTTT.

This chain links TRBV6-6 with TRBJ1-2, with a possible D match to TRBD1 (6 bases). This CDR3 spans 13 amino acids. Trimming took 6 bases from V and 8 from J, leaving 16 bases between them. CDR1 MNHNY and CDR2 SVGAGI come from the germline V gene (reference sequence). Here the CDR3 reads CASRPTGRYGYTF. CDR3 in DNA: TGTGCCAGCAGGCCGACAGGACGATACGGCTACACCTTC.

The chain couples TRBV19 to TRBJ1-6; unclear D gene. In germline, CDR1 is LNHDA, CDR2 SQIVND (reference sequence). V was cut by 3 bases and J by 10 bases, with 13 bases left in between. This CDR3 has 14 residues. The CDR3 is CASSMGSYVSPLHF. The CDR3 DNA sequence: TGTGCCAGTAGTATGGGATCCTACGTATCACCCCTCCACTTT.

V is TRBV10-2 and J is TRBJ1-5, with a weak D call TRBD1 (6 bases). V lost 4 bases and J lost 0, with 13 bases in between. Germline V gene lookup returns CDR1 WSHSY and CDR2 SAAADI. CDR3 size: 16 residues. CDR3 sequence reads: CASSGRGTYSNQPQHF. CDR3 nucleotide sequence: TGCGCCAGCAGTGGCAGGGGAACTTATAGCAATCAGCCCCAGCATTTT.

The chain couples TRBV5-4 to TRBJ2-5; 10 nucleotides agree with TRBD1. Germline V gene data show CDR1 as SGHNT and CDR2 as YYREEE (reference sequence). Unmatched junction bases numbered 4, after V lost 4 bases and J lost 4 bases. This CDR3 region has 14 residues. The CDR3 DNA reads TGTGCCAGCAGCCAAGACAGGGGGCGAGAGACCCAGTACTTC. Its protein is CASSQDRGRETQYF.

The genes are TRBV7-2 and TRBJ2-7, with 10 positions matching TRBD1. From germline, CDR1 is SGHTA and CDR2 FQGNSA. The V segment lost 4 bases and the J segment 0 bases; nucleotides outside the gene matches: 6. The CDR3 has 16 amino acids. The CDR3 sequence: CASSWTGGLASYEQYF. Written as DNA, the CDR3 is TGTGCCAGCAGCTGGACAGGGGGGTTGGCCTCCTACGAGCAGTACTTC.

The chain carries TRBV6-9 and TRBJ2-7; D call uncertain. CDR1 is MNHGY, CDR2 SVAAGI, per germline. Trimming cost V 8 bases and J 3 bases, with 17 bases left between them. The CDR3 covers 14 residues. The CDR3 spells CASAYWTTHYEQYF. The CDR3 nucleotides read TGTGCCAGCGCCTATTGGACCACTCACTACGAGCAGTACTTC.

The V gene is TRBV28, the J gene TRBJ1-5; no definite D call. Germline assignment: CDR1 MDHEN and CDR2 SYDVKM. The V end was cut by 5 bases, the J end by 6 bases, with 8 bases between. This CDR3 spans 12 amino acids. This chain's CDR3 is CASSQIGQPQHF. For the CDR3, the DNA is TGTGCCAGCAGTCAAATTGGTCAGCCCCAGCATTTT.

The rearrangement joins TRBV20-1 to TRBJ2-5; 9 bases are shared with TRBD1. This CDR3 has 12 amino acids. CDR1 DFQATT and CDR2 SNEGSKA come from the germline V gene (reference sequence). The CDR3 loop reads CTGQGIQETQYF. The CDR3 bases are TGCACCGGACAGGGGATTCAAGAGACCCAGTACTTC.

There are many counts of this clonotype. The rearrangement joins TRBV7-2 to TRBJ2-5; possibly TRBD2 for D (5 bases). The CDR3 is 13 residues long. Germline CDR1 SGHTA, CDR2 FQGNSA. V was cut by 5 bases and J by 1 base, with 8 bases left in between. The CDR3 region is CASSRTLQETQYF. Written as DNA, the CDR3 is TGTGCCAGCAGCAGGACTCTCCAAGAGACCCAGTACTTC.

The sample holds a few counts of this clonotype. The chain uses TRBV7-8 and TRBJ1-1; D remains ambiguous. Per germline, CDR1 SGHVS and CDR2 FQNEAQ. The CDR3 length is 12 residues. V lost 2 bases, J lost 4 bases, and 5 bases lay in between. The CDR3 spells CASSLQSTEAFF. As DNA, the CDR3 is TGTGCCAGCAGCTTACAGTCCACTGAAGCTTTCTTT.

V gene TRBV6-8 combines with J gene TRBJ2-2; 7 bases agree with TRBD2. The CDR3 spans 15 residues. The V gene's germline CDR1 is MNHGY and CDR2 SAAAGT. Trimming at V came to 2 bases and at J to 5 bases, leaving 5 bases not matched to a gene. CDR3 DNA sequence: TGTGCCAGCAGTTACAGGACGGGAGGAACCGGGGAGCTGTTTTTT. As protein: CASSYRTGGTGELFF.

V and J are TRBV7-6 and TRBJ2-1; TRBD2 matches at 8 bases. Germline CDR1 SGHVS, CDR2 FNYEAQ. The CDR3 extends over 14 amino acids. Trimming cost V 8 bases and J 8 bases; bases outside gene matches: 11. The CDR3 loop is CASPPRAGDYEQFF. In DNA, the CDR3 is TGTGCCAGCCCCCCCAGAGCGGGAGACTATGAGCAGTTCTTC.

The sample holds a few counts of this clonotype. The CDR3 DNA reads TGTGCCAGCTCCGAAGAGGGGACGATTGGAGAGACCCAGTACTTC. Protein: CASSEEGTIGETQYF. The chain links TRBV2 to TRBJ2-5; the D call may be TRBD1 or TRBD2 (5 bases each). The ends were cut back, 8 bases at V and 4 bases at J, with 20 bases in the middle. Germline V lookup: CDR1 SNHLY, CDR2 FYNNEI. The CDR3 sequence is 15 residues long.

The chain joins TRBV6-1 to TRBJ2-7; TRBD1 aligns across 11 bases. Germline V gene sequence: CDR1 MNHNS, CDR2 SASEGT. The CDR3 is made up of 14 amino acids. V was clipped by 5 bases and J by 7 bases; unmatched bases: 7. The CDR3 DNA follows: TGTGCCAGCAGTACCGGGACAGGGGGGCGAGAGCAGTACTTC. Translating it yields CASSTGTGGREQYF.

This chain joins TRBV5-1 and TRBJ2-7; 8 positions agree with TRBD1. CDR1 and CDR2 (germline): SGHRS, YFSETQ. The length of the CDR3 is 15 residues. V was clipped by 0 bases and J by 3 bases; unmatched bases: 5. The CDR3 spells CASSLGDRGIYEQYF. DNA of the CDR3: TGCGCCAGCAGCTTGGGCGACAGGGGTATCTACGAGCAGTACTTC.

The CDR3 DNA sequence: TGTGCCAGCAGCCGAACCCCGGGGACAGGAAATGAGCAGTTCTTC. This gives the protein CASSRTPGTGNEQFF. The chain links TRBV11-2 to TRBJ2-1, with TRBD1 identical over 8 bases. Per the germline V gene, CDR1 is SGHAT and CDR2 is FQNNGV. The V segment lost 5 bases and the J segment 7 bases; nucleotides outside the gene matches: 10. This CDR3 region has 15 residues.

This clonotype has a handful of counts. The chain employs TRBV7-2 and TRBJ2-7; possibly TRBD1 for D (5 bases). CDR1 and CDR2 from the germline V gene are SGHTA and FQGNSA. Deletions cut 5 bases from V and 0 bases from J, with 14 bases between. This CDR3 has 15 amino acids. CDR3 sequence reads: CASSPSRAPSYEQYF. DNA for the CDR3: TGTGCCAGCAGCCCTTCCAGGGCCCCCTCCTACGAGCAGTACTTC.

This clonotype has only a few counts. CDR3 region: CASTRISGNTIYF. The CDR3, as DNA: TGTGCCAGCACAAGGATCTCTGGAAACACCATATATTTT. The chain couples TRBV12-3 or TRBV12-4 to TRBJ1-3; D ambiguous. CDR3 length: 13 residues. Deletions cut 7 bases from V and 0 bases from J, with 7 bases between.

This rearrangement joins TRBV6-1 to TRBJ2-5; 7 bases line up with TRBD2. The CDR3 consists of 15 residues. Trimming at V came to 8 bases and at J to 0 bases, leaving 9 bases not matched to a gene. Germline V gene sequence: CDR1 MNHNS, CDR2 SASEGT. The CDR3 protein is CASELAGDNQETQYF. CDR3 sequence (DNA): TGTGCCAGCGAGCTGGCGGGAGACAACCAAGAGACCCAGTACTTC.

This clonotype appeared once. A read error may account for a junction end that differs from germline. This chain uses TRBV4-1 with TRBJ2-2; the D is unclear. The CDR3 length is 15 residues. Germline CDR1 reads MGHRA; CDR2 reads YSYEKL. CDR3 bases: TGTGCCAGCACCGGGTCGTCGGAGAACACCGGGGAGCTGTTTTTT. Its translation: CASTGSSENTGELFF.

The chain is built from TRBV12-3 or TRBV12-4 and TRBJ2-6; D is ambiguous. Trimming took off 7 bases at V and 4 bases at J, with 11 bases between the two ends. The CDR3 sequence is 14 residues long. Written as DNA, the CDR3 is TGTGCCAGCACTGAAGGGCTGGGGGCCAACGTCCTGACTTTC. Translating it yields CASTEGLGANVLTF.

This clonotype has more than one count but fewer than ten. The CDR3 is CSVVGQNSGNTIYF. The CDR3 coding sequence is TGCAGCGTCGTGGGACAGAACTCTGGAAACACCATATATTTT. V is TRBV29-1 and J is TRBJ1-3; 7 bases fit TRBD1. Germline V gene lookup returns CDR1 SQVTM and CDR2 ANQGSEA. The CDR3 spans 14 residues. V shed 6 bases and J 0 bases; nucleotides not matched to a gene: 5. Full variable domain (remainder filled in from reference TRBV29-1 and TRBJ1-3): SAVISQKPSRDICQRGTSLTIQCQVDSQVTMMFWYRQQPGQSLTLIATANQGSEATYESGFVIDKFPISRPNLTFSTLTVSNMSPEDSSIYLCSVVGQNSGNTIYFGEGSWLTVV.

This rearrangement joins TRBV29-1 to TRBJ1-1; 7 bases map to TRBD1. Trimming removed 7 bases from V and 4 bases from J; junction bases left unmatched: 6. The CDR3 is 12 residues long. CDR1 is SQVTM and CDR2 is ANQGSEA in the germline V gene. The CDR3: CSAGQGGTEAFF. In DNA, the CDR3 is TGCAGCGCCGGGCAGGGGGGCACTGAAGCTTTCTTT.

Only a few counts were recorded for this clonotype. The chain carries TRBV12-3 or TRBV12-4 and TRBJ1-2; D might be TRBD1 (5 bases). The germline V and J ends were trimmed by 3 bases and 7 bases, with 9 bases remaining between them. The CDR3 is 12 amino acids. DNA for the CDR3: TGTGCCAGCAGTTTCCAGGGTTTTGGCTACACCTTC. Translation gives CASSFQGFGYTF.

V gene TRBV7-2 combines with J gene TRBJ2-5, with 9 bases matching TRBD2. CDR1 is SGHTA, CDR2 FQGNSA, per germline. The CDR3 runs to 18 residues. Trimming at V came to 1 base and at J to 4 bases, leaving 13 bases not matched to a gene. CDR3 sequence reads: CASSLVSLAGVVGETQYF. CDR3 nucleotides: TGTGCCAGCAGCTTAGTGTCGTTAGCGGGAGTTGTAGGAGAGACCCAGTACTTC.